The present entry profiles one T cell receptor beta chain with its context. Its target is not known. Trimming cost V 3 bases and J 6 bases; bases outside gene matches: 7. The germline gives CDR1 MDHEN, CDR2 SYDVKM. This CDR3 region has 15 residues. Method: immunoSEQ multiplex PCR; TCRdb's copy keeps in-frame clones and lacks some. The sample holds tens of thousands of clones, almost 97% seen once. The entry originates in a study of cytomegalovirus exposure and HLA in healthy donors. Across the whole study: The platform used for the 120 validation repertoires matched that of the roughly 700 first-cohort repertoires, a later analysis reported. Study observations and caveats: Specificity for CMV antigens was confirmed in vitro for a few of the CMV-associated chains. The study recorded 160 or so TCR beta chains that were cytomegalovirus-associated.

This clonotype was sampled from a woman between 18 and 30 years old in good health and CMV-seronegative. V and J are TRBV28 and TRBJ1-2; 10 nucleotides align to TRBD1. The material sequenced was PBMCs. Here the CDR3 DNA reads TGTGCCAGCAGTTTTGGGGACAGGGGTAGGCATGGCTACACCTTC. This translates into CASSFGDRGRHGYTF.